This entry is about one T cell receptor beta chain. The antigen is undetermined. The PCR was carried out with 60 Vbeta primers and 13 Jbeta primers. Here immunoSEQ multiplex PCR was the method, and the copy in TCRdb shows in-frame clones only, minus some. The repertoire holds about 69,000 clones, with about 70% as singletons. The source of the sample is a study of cytomegalovirus exposure and HLA in healthy donors. Whole-study context: Among 150 million to 200 million T cells, an earlier analysis found 117 million unique TCR beta sequences. HLA-typed donors contributed 65 million to 85 million unique TCRs, which were held in an early data release. Study conclusions and caveats: Of the V segments, some could not be distinguished, including TRBV6-2 and TRBV6-3, and were excluded. In an earlier analysis, about 87% or about 30%: the productive usage of most TCR beta V segments.

Trimming left V 3 bases short and J 3 bases short, with 15 bases between. CDR3 size: 15 residues. Looked up from germline, CDR1 is MDHEN and CDR2 is SYDVKM. The rearrangement links TRBV28 to TRBJ2-7, with D perhaps matching TRBD1 (6 bases). Sequenced: PBMCs. The source is a woman in her 30s in good health and CMV-seronegative. CDR3 in DNA: TGTGCCAGCAGTTTGGTGGGGGAAGGGGGCTACGAGCAGTACTTC. Translation: CASSLVGEGGYEQYF. Full variable domain (remainder filled in from reference TRBV28 and TRBJ2-7): DVKVTQSSRYLVKRTGEKVFLECVQDMDHENMFWYRQDPGLGLRLIYFSYDVKMKEKGDIPEGYSVSREKKERFSLILESASTNQTSMYLCASSLVGEGGYEQYFGPGTRLTVT.